This T cell receptor beta chain was identified during a study of hypomethylating agent response in myelodysplastic syndrome. About the research overall: Either azacitidine (about 75% of the 11) or decitabine (3 of 11) was given. The mean patient age was about 78 +/- 6.2 years, and diploid cytogenetics predominated.

TCRdb's table, derived via immunoSEQ multiplex PCR, lists solely in-frame clones and lacks some. This table has some 6,000 clones, less than 90% appearing once. Bulk bone marrow was analyzed without sorting T-cell subsets. V lost 11 bases and J lost 6, with 8 bases in between. The length of the CDR3 is 9 residues. CDR1 and CDR2 (germline): MGHDK, SYGVNS. The receptor's source is a human donor with myelodysplastic syndrome. The chain joins TRBV25-1 to TRBJ2-7, with a weak D call TRBD1 (6 bases). Specimen: bone marrow, collected before or after starting hypomethylating agent treatment for myelodysplastic syndrome (not recorded which). The CDR3 nucleotides read TGTGCCGAAGGGGGCGAGCAGTACTTC. This codes for CAEGGEQYF.